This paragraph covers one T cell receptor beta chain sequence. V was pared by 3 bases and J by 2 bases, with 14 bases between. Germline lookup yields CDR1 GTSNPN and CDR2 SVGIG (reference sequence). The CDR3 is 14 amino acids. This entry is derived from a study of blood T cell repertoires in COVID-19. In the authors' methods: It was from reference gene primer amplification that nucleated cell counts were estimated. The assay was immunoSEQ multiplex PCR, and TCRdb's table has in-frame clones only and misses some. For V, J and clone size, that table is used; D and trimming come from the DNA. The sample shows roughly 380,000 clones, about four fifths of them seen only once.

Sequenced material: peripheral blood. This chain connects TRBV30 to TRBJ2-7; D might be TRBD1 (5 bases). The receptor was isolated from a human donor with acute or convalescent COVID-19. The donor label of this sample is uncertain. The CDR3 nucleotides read TGTGCCTGGAGCCCCCAGGGAACGGCCTACGAGCAGTACTTC. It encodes CAWSPQGTAYEQYF. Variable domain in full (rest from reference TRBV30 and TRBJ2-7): SQTIHQWPATLVQPVGSPLSLECTVEGTSNPNLYWYRQAAGRGLQLLFYSVGIGQISSEVPQNLSASRPQDRQFILSSKKLLLSDSGFYLCAWSPQGTAYEQYFGPGTRLTVT.